Below are 13 T cell receptor beta chains sequenced from a single sample in a study of T cells in narcolepsy. Profiled with immunoSEQ multiplex PCR; TCRdb holds only in-frame clones, not every one. The sample has about 21,000 clones, around 92% seen once. Material for sequencing was CD45RA- memory CD4+ T cells from PBMCs. The receptors were gathered from a human donor with narcolepsy.

V and J are TRBV19 and TRBJ1-1; the D gene is possibly TRBD1 (5 bases). V gave up 5 bases and J gave up 4 bases, with 14 bases separating them. Germline V gene data show CDR1 as LNHDA and CDR2 as SQIVND (reference sequence). The CDR3 runs to 14 residues. The CDR3 DNA reads as TGTGCCAGTAGTGCTTCGGGGCCCCCCACTGAAGCTTTCTTT. It codes for CASSASGPPTEAFF.

This chain connects TRBV4-2 to TRBJ1-2; D unclear. Per germline, CDR1 LGHNA and CDR2 YNFKEQ. CDR3 length equals 15 residues. V was pared by 0 bases and J by 2 bases, with 10 bases between. The CDR3 region is CASSQEATPNYGYTF. The DNA of the CDR3 is TGTGCCAGCAGCCAAGAGGCCACCCCAAACTATGGCTACACCTTC.

This clone was seen only once. The gene calls are TRBV5-4 and TRBJ2-1; TRBD1 matches 10 bases. Germline lookup yields CDR1 SGHNT and CDR2 YYREEE (reference sequence). This CDR3 has 13 amino acids. The junction had 1 base not matched to a gene; V was cut back by 2 bases and J by 8 bases. CDR3 coding DNA: TGTGCCAGCAGCTTCGGGACAGGGGATGAGCAGTTCTTC. Protein product: CASSFGTGDEQFF.

The chain uses TRBV1 and TRBJ2-1; the table's TRBD2 call for D was not verified on the DNA. TRBV1 is marked as a pseudogene. The CDR3 is 16 residues long. The CDR3 DNA is TGCACCAGCAGCCAGCCCGGGACTAGCAAAGGCCATGAGCAGTTCTTC. This sequence encodes CTSSQPGTSKGHEQFF.

This rearrangement joins TRBV25-1 to TRBJ1-1; weak D call: TRBD1 (5 bases). Germline CDR1 MGHDK, CDR2 SYGVNS. The CDR3 has 14 amino acids. V lost 6 bases and J lost 5, with 16 bases in between. CDR3 residues: CASRGQLGGTEAFF. CDR3 coding DNA: TGTGCCAGCAGGGGGCAATTGGGAGGAACTGAAGCTTTCTTT.

This rearrangement joins TRBV7-9 to TRBJ1-1; D may be TRBD1 (5 bases). The CDR3 has 15 residues. The V and J ends lost 3 bases and 2 bases respectively, with 13 bases between them. Germline V gene sequence: CDR1 SEHNR, CDR2 FQNEAQ (reference sequence). The CDR3 spells CASSFGGSRNTEAFF. As DNA, the CDR3 is TGTGCCAGCAGCTTCGGGGGTTCAAGAAACACTGAAGCTTTCTTT.

This chain joins TRBV7-2 and TRBJ1-1; TRBD1 might be the D (6 bases). V lost 1 base, J lost 4 bases, and 10 bases lay in between. CDR1 and CDR2 (germline): SGHTA, FQGNSA. The CDR3 has 14 residues. The CDR3 nucleotides read TGTGCCAGCAGCTTAGTTGGCAGGGGCACTGAAGCTTTCTTT. This encodes CASSLVGRGTEAFF.

The rearrangement uses TRBV5-4 and TRBJ2-1; D remains ambiguous. CDR1 and CDR2 (germline): SGHNT, YYREEE (reference sequence). Trimming pared 2 bases from V and 3 bases from J, leaving 3 bases between. This CDR3 contains 12 residues. DNA for the CDR3: TGTGCCAGCAGCTTCAGCTACAATGAGCAGTTCTTC. It encodes CASSFSYNEQFF.

Only one count was recorded for this clone. This chain connects TRBV7-9 to TRBJ1-4, with 7 bases matching TRBD1. Germline assignment: CDR1 SEHNR and CDR2 FQNEAQ (reference sequence). This CDR3 is 15 amino acids long. V dropped 2 bases and J dropped 7; count of bases not matched to a gene: 7. CDR3 loop: CASSLRGTAGEKLFF. The DNA of the CDR3 is TGTGCCAGCAGCTTAAGGGGGACAGCTGGTGAAAAACTGTTTTTT.

In its sample, this clone was seen once. The V call is TRBV6-1, the J call TRBJ2-7; D ambiguous. Germline V gene lookup returns CDR1 MNHNS and CDR2 SASEGT. V was cut by 4 bases and J by 6 bases, with 16 bases left in between. The CDR3 loop spans 14 amino acids. In DNA form, the CDR3 reads TGTGCCAGCAGTGGTTCCGGTTTTGGGCGCGAGCAGTACTTC. It encodes CASSGSGFGREQYF.

This clone was seen more than once but under ten times. The chain uses TRBV5-1 and TRBJ2-7; either TRBD1 or TRBD2 may fit D (6 bases each). Germline values: CDR1 SGHRS, CDR2 YFSETQ. Trimming took 9 bases from V and 3 from J, leaving 22 bases between them. This CDR3 comprises 15 residues. DNA of the CDR3: TGCGCCACCTCATCGGGGGCAACACAGGACTACGAGCAGTACTTC. Translated, it gives CATSSGATQDYEQYF.

The V call is TRBV7-3, the J call TRBJ2-1; 9 bases line up with TRBD2. Germline values: CDR1 SGHTA, CDR2 FQGTGA. The CDR3 contains 15 residues. V lost 3 bases and J lost 4; bases outside the gene matches: 4. The CDR3 is CASSFSGSQYNEQFF. The CDR3 nucleotides are TGTGCCAGCAGCTTTAGCGGGAGTCAATACAATGAGCAGTTCTTC.

V gene TRBV30 combines with J gene TRBJ1-5; D is perhaps TRBD1 (6 bases). Germline V gives CDR1 GTSNPN, CDR2 SVGIG (reference sequence). This CDR3 spans 15 amino acids. The V gene lost 3 bases and the J gene lost 3 bases, with 15 bases spanning the gap. DNA of the CDR3: TGTGCCTGGAGCGGCAGGGGCCTATACAATCAGCCCCAGCATTTT. As protein: CAWSGRGLYNQPQHF. The entire variable domain, with the rest obtained from reference TRBV30 and TRBJ1-5, is as follows: SQTIHQWPATLVQPVGSPLSLECTVEGTSNPNLYWYRQAAGRGLQLLFYSVGIGQISSEVPQNLSASRPQDRQFILSSKKLLLSDSGFYLCAWSGRGLYNQPQHFGDGTRLSIL.